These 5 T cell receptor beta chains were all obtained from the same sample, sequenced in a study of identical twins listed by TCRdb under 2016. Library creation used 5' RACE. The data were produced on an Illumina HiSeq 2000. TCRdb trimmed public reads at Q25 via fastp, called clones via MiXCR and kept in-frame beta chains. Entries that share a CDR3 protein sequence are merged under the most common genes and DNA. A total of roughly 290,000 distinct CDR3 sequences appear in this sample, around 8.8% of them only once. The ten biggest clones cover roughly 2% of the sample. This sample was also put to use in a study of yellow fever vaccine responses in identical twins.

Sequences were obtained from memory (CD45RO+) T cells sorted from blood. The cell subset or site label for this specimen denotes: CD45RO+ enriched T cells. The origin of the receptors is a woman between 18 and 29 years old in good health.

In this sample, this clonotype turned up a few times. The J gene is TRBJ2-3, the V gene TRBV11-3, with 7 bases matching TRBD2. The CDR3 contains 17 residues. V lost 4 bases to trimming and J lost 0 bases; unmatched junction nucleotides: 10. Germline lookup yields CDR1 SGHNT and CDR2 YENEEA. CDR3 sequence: CASSSRGGSGSTDTQYF. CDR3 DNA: TGTGCCAGCAGCTCTCGCGGTGGTAGCGGGAGCACAGATACGCAGTATTTT.

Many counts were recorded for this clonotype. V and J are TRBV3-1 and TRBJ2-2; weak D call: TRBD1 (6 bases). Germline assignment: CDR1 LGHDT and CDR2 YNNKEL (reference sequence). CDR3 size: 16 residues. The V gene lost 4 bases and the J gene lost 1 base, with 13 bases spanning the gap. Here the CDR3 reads CASSRNPGQNTGELFF. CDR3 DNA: TGTGCCAGCAGCCGAAATCCGGGACAGAACACCGGGGAGCTGTTTTTT. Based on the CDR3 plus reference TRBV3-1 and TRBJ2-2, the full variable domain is DTAVSQTPKYLVTQMGNDKSIKCEQNLGHDTMYWYKQDSKKFLKIMFSYNNKELIINETVPNRFSPKSPDKAHLNLHINSLELGDSAVYFCASSRNPGQNTGELFFGEGSRLTVL.

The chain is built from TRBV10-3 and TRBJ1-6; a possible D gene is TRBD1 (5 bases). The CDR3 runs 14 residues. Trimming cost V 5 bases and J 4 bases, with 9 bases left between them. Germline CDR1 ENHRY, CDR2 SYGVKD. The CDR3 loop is CAISKTDYNSPLHF. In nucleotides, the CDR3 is TGTGCCATCAGTAAGACAGATTATAATTCACCCCTCCACTTT.

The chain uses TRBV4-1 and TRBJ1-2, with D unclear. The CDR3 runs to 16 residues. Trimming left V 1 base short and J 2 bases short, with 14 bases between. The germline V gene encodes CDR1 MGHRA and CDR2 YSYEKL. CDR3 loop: CASSQVFISLNYGYTF. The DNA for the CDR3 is TGCGCCAGCAGCCAAGTCTTCATCTCCTTAAACTATGGCTACACCTTC.

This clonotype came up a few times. This CDR3 reads CASSFRDRGLKSLFF. The CDR3 bases are TGTGCCAGCAGCTTCCGGGACAGGGGGCTAAAGAGTCTTTTCTTT. This sequence joins TRBV3-1 and TRBJ1-1, with 12 nucleotides matching TRBD1. V gave up 5 bases and J gave up 13 bases; unmatched junction bases: 14. Germline assignment: CDR1 LGHDT and CDR2 YNNKEL (reference sequence). The CDR3 has 15 residues.